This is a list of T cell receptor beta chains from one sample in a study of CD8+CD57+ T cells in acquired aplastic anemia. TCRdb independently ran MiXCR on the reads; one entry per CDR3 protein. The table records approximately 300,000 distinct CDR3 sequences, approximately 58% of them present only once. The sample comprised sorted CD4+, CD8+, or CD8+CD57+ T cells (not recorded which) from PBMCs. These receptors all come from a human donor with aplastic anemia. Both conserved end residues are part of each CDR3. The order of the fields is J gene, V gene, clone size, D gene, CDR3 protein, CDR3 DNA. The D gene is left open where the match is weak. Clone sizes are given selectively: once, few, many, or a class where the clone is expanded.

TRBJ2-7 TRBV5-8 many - CASSLAGSDEQYF TGTGCCAGCAGCTTGGCCGGTTCCGACGAGCAGTACTTC
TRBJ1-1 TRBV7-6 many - CASSLDLMNTEAFF TGTGCCAGCAGCTTAGACCTTATGAACACTGAAGCTTTCTTT
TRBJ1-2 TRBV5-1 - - CASRKEGTNYGYTF TGCGCCAGCAGGAAGGAGGGGACAAACTATGGCTACACCTTC
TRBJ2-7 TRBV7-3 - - CASSPGFVQVHEQYF TGTGCCAGCAGCCCTGGTTTTGTACAGGTCCACGAGCAGTACTTC
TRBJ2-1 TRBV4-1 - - CASSQDPRGAGNNEQFF TGCGCCAGCAGCCAAGATCCCCGGGGCGCCGGAAACAATGAGCAGTTCTTC
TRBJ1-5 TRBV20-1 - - CSALDHYSNQPQHF TGCAGTGCCCTGGACCATTATAGCAATCAGCCCCAGCATTTT
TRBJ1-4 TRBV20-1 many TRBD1 CSAGQGTAFNEKLFF TGCAGTGCCGGACAGGGGACAGCCTTTAATGAAAAACTGTTTTTT
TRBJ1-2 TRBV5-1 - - CASSFYRGGYTF TGCGCCAGCAGCTTTTACAGAGGTGGCTACACCTTC
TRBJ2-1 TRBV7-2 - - CASSLDQGALFF TGTGCCAGCAGCTTGGATCAGGGTGCTCTGTTCTTC
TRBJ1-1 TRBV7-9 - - CASSLGTGTSWEAFF TGTGCCAGCAGCTTAGGTACAGGGACGAGTTGGGAAGCTTTCTTT
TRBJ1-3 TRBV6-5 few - CASSYVFSGTSGNTIYF TGTGCCAGCAGTTACGTGTTCTCTGGGACCTCTGGAAACACCATATATTTT
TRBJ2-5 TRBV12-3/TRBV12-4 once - CASSFRGEGTQYF TGTGCCAGCAGTTTCAGGGGGGAAGGGACCCAGTACTTC
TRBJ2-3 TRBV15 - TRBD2 CATSRPRLAANTDTQYF TGTGCCACCAGCAGACCTCGACTAGCGGCCAACACAGATACGCAGTATTTT
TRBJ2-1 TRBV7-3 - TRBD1 CASSSPGQGANEQFF TGTGCCAGCAGCTCCCCGGGACAGGGGGCTAATGAGCAGTTCTTC
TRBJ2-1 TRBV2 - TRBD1 CASSGVLGQGILNEQSF TGTGCCAGCAGTGGGGTCTTGGGACAGGGGATTCTCAATGAGCAGTCCTTC
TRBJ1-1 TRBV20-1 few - CSARPGSLNTEAFF TGCAGTGCTAGACCAGGGTCATTAAACACTGAAGCTTTCTTT
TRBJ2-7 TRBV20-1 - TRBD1 CSARAGTGRHEQYF TGCAGTGCTAGGGCGGGGACAGGGAGGCACGAGCAGTACTTC
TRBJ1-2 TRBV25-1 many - CASSPLGGSQYGYTF TGTGCCAGCAGTCCTCTGGGGGGGAGTCAATATGGCTACACCTTC
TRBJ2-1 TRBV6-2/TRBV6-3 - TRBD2 CASSYRLAGGYFEQFF TGTGCCAGCAGTTACCGACTAGCGGGGGGGTATTTTGAGCAGTTCTTC
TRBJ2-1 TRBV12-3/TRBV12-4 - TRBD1 CASSTGTGEFF TGTGCCAGCAGTACCGGGACAGGGGAGTTCTTC
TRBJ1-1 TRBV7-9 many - CASSLVRQGIAEAFF TGTGCCAGCAGCTTAGTAAGGCAGGGCATCGCTGAAGCTTTCTTT
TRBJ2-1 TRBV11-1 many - CASSFRGKNEQFF TGTGCCAGCAGCTTTAGAGGAAAGAATGAGCAGTTCTTC
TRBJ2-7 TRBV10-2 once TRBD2 CASSESGGEGHEQYF TGCGCCAGCAGTGAGTCGGGCGGGGAGGGACACGAGCAGTACTTC
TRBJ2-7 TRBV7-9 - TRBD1 CASSDSQGTGVYEQYF TGTGCCAGCAGTGATAGTCAAGGGACAGGGGTCTACGAGCAGTACTTC
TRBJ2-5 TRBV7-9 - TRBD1 CASSLGQGSGTQYF TGTGCCAGCAGCTTAGGACAGGGTTCGGGGACCCAGTACTTC
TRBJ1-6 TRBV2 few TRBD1 CASRPTGVNSPLHF TGTGCCAGCAGGCCCACAGGGGTTAATTCACCCCTCCACTTT
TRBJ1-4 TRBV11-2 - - CASSLVGPGEKLFF TGTGCCAGCAGCTTAGTCGGCCCCGGGGAAAAACTGTTTTTT
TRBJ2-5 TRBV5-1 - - CASTGREETQYF TGCGCCAGCACGGGAAGGGAAGAGACCCAGTACTTC
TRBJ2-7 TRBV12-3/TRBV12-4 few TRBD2 CASSEGTSGSYEQYF TGTGCCAGCAGTGAAGGGACTAGCGGGAGTTACGAGCAGTACTTC
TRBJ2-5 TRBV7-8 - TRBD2 CASSLKTSGGPAKTQYF TGTGCCAGCAGCTTAAAGACTAGCGGGGGGCCGGCGAAGACCCAGTACTTC
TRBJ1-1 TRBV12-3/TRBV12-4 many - CASSYSPGGESNTEAFF TGTGCCAGCAGTTATTCCCCTGGTGGAGAATCGAACACTGAAGCTTTCTTT
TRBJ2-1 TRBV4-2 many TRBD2 CASSQDSSREYVQFF TGTGCCAGCAGCCAAGATTCGTCGCGGGAGTACGTGCAGTTCTTC
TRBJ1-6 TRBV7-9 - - CASSLARMNSPLHF TGTGCCAGCAGCTTAGCGCGTATGAATTCACCCCTCCACTTT
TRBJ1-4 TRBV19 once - CASSLGGKTNEKLFF TGTGCCAGTAGTCTCGGCGGGAAAACTAATGAAAAACTGTTTTTT
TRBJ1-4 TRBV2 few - CASRSTVINEKLFF TGTGCCAGCAGGAGTACAGTTATTAATGAAAAACTGTTTTTT
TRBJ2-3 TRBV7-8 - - CASSLGARDTQYF TGTGCCAGCAGCTTAGGGGCACGAGATACGCAGTATTTT
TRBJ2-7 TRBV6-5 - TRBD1 CASGRGDRGSYEQYF TGTGCCAGCGGCCGAGGGGACAGGGGGAGCTACGAGCAGTACTTC
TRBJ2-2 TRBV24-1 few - CATSDRGGVTGELFF TGTGCCACCAGTGATAGGGGGGGTGTCACCGGGGAGCTGTTTTTT
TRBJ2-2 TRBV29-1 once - CSAETGNTGELFF TGCAGCGCAGAGACAGGGAACACCGGGGAGCTGTTTTTT
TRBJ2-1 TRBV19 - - CASSIGYPSEQFF TGTGCCAGTAGTATTGGGTATCCCAGCGAGCAGTTCTTC
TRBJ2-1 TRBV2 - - CASSEYLSGREQFF TGTGCCAGCAGTGAATACTTGAGTGGGAGGGAGCAGTTCTTC
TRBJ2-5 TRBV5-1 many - CASSLALLSTLETQYF TGCGCCAGCAGCTTGGCCCTATTATCTACTCTGGAGACCCAGTACTTC
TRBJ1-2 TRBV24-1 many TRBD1 CATSDTRQGGDNYGYTF TGTGCCACCAGTGACACCCGACAGGGGGGAGATAACTATGGCTACACCTTC
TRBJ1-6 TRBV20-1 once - CSAREAGPNDSPLHF TGCAGTGCTAGAGAGGCAGGGCCGAACGATTCACCCCTCCACTTT
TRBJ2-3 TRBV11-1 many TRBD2 CASSPGRGVNTQYF TGTGCCAGCAGCCCGGGGCGGGGGGTAAATACGCAGTATTTT
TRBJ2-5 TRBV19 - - CASSIAGGQGETQYF TGTGCCAGTAGTATAGCAGGGGGGCAGGGGGAGACCCAGTACTTC
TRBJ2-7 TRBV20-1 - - CSASYGPYEQYF TGCAGTGCTAGCTACGGCCCCTACGAGCAGTACTTC
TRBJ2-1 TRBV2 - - CASRYGGDEQFF TGTGCCAGCAGGTACGGAGGGGATGAGCAGTTCTTC
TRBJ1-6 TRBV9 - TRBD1 CASSLRGQGSSYNSPLHF TGTGCCAGCAGCTTGAGGGGACAGGGAAGCTCCTATAATTCACCCCTCCACTTT
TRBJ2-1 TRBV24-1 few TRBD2 CATSDISGRANEQFF TGTGCCACCAGTGATATTAGCGGGAGGGCCAATGAGCAGTTCTTC
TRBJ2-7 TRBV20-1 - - CSASLGAYEQYF TGCAGTGCTTCATTAGGGGCCTACGAGCAGTACTTC
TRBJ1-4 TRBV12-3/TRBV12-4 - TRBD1 CASSRDRETEKLFF TGTGCCAGCAGTCGGGACAGGGAAACGGAAAAACTGTTTTTT
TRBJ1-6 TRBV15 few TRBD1 CATSDEGRRGQYSPLHF TGTGCCACCAGCGACGAAGGACGCAGGGGGCAATATTCACCCCTCCACTTT